The present T cell receptor (beta chain) was sequenced within a study of OX40 agonist ivuxolimab in advanced cancers. Turning to the study itself: Patients receiving dose escalation had hepatocellular carcinoma, melanoma, renal cell or head and neck cancer. The group had a mean age of around 64 years, ranged from 23 to 79, and was around 82% male.

The assay was immunoSEQ multiplex PCR, and TCRdb's table has in-frame clones only and misses some. The table has approximately 74,000 clones, 90% seen once. V dropped 4 bases and J dropped 7 bases, with 15 bases sitting between them. The CDR3 sequence is 14 residues long. The germline V gene has CDR1 SGDLS and CDR2 YYNGEE. Blood was sampled at baseline, cycle 4 day 1, and cycle 7 day 1. The clonotype was recovered from an adult with an advanced solid tumor such as melanoma, head and neck, liver or kidney cancer. V and J are TRBV9 and TRBJ1-5; D not resolved. The sequences come from CD4+ or CD8+ T cells sorted from blood, collected in a trial of the OX40 agonist ivuxolimab. The CDR3 DNA follows: TGTGCCAGCAGCCCTCAGGTCCTCGGGCAGCCCCAGCATTTT. Its translation: CASSPQVLGQPQHF. Based on the CDR3 plus reference TRBV9 and TRBJ1-5, the full variable domain is DSGVTQTPKHLITATGQRVTLRCSPRSGDLSVYWYQQSLDQGLQFLIQYYNGEERAKGNILERFSAQQFPDLHSELNLSSLELGDSALYFCASSPQVLGQPQHFGDGTRLSIL.